The present entry profiles one T cell receptor beta chain with its context. Its matching antigen is unknown. These data come from a study of OX40 agonist ivuxolimab in advanced cancers. Study background: An anti-OX40 (CD134) antibody with agonistic activity, ivuxolimab, was administered to patients. Study-wide results and limits: More expanded clones were found, on average, in CD8+ than in CD4+ T cells. Compared with others, partial responders at 0.1-3.0 mg/kg displayed clonal expansion among the lowest.

Researchers took blood at baseline, on cycle 4 day 1, and on cycle 7 day 1. Only in-frame clones appear in the TCRdb table, and some are missing; sequencing was by immunoSEQ multiplex PCR. This sample carries about 58,000 clones, 86% of them seen once, and the ten largest clones take around 0.99%. This CDR3 is 16 amino acids long. The V end lost 5 bases, the J end lost 2 bases, and 16 bases lay between the germline ends. Germline assignment: CDR1 KGHSH and CDR2 LQKENI. This chain joins TRBV18 and TRBJ1-3, with a possible D match to TRBD1 (6 bases). Source: CD4+ or CD8+ T cells sorted from blood, taken in a trial of the OX40 agonist ivuxolimab. The sequence derives from an adult with an advanced solid tumor such as melanoma, head and neck, liver or kidney cancer. In DNA, the CDR3 is TGTGCCAGCTCATCAAACACAGGGACTGCTGGAAACACCATATATTTT. It yields the protein CASSSNTGTAGNTIYF. The full variable domain, rest sourced from reference TRBV18 and TRBJ1-3, is NAGVMQNPRHLVRRRGQEARLRCSPMKGHSHVYWYRQLPEEGLKFMVYLQKENIIDESGMPKERFSAEFPKEGPSILRIQQVVRGDSAAYFCASSSNTGTAGNTIYFGEGSWLTVV.